These T cell receptor beta chains were read from a single sample in a study of cytotoxic CD8 clonotypes in ibrutinib-treated CLL. Sequencing was performed with immunoSEQ multiplex PCR; in TCRdb, only in-frame clones are kept and a portion is missing. The sample consists of hundreds of thousands of clones, 60% to 80% of them appearing once. Sequenced here: PBMCs, sampled after 36 months of ibrutinib treatment. The receptors derive from a human donor with chronic lymphocytic leukemia. Each CDR3 is given with its conserved first and last residue. The order of the fields is D gene, clone size, V gene, J gene, CDR3 DNA, CDR3 protein. A D gene is named only where the DNA matches it firmly. Rows give clone size only sometimes, using once, few, many, or a class for an expanded clone.

TRBD1	.	TRBV11-2	TRBJ2-4	TGTGCCAGCAGATCGGGACAGGGGAACATTCAGTACTTC	CASRSGQGNIQYF
.	.	TRBV10-3	TRBJ2-7	TGTGCCATCAGTGAGTCGTATCCTTACGAGCAGTACTTC	CAISESYPYEQYF
.	.	TRBV7-2	TRBJ2-7	TGTGCCAGCAGCTCCCGACACAACTCCTACGAGCAGTACTTC	CASSSRHNSYEQYF
.	.	TRBV27	TRBJ2-3	TGTGCCAGCAAACAGGGCCCGCTAGCACTCACGCAGTATTTT	CASKQGPLALTQYF
.	.	TRBV11-2	TRBJ1-2	TGTGCCAGCAGCTTAGTGGGGAACTATGGCTACACCTTC	CASSLVGNYGYTF
.	many	TRBV19	TRBJ2-7	TGTGCCAGTAGTACAGCCCCGGTGGGGTCCCCCCCCTACGAGCAGTACTTC	CASSTAPVGSPPYEQYF
.	few	TRBV7-8	TRBJ1-4	TGTGCCAGCAGCCCAACAGACACTCCAACTAATGAAAAACTGTTTTTT	CASSPTDTPTNEKLFF
.	.	TRBV25-1	TRBJ2-2	TGTGCCAGCAGTGACCCCGGGTGGGGGAACACCGGGGAGCTGTTTTTT	CASSDPGWGNTGELFF
.	.	TRBV5-6	TRBJ1-3	TGTGCCAGCAGCCGACGAGGAAACACCATATATTTT	CASSRRGNTIYF
.	.	TRBV29-1	TRBJ2-1	TGCAGCGTCAAGGGGACCTCCCTGTCGAGCTCCTACAATGAGCAGTTCTTC	CSVKGTSLSSSYNEQFF
.	.	TRBV2	TRBJ2-5	TGTGGAAATCGGAGGGGGAGTAATGGCGAGACCCAGTACTTC	CGNRRGSNGETQYF
.	.	TRBV19	TRBJ1-6	TGTGCCAGTAGTATGTCGGCCAGCTGGAATTCACCCCTCCACTTT	CASSMSASWNSPLHF
.	once	TRBV6-5	TRBJ2-3	TGTGCCAGCAGGACTCGGTCAGGGGCTACGCAGTATTTT	CASRTRSGATQYF
TRBD1	.	TRBV27	TRBJ1-5	TGTGCCAGCAGTCTGCGAGGGGGCAGGGGGCCTCAGCCCCAGCATTTT	CASSLRGGRGPQPQHF
.	.	TRBV5-1	TRBJ2-2	TGCGCCAGCAGGTCCAGGGACACCGGGGAGCTGTTTTTT	CASRSRDTGELFF
.	few	TRBV11-3	TRBJ2-1	TGTGCCAGCAGCCTGAACAATGAGCAGTTCTTC	CASSLNNEQFF
.	.	TRBV5-1	TRBJ1-2	TGCGCCAGCAGCAAGGACAGACTCAGGGGCCTGATAAACTATGGCTACACCTTC	CASSKDRLRGLINYGYTF
TRBD1	.	TRBV5-1	TRBJ1-2	TGCGCCAGCAGCTTGGGAGGACAGGGGTATGGCTACACCTTC	CASSLGGQGYGYTF
TRBD1	once	TRBV2	TRBJ2-2	TGTGCCAGCAGTGATCAGGGGGCGACGACCGGGGAGCTGTTTTTT	CASSDQGATTGELFF
.	.	TRBV7-8	TRBJ1-5	TGTGCCAGCAGCTTAGGGGGATATAGCAATCAGCCCCAGCATTTT	CASSLGGYSNQPQHF
TRBD1	.	TRBV9	TRBJ2-7	TGTGCCAGCAGCACACCCTCCGGGACAGCCTCCTACGAGCAGTACTTC	CASSTPSGTASYEQYF
.	.	TRBV9	TRBJ1-2	TGTGCCAGCAGCGTAGCGGACAGTCCTAACTATGGCTACACCTTC	CASSVADSPNYGYTF
TRBD2	.	TRBV5-4	TRBJ2-5	TGTGCCAGCAGCTTTGCACTAGCGGGGGGGCAGGAGACCCAGTACTTC	CASSFALAGGQETQYF
TRBD2	.	TRBV7-8	TRBJ2-5	TGTGCCAGCAGCTTAGCGCCTGGGACTAGCGGGAGGGAATCTCCCCAGTACTTC	CASSLAPGTSGRESPQYF
.	.	TRBV7-3	TRBJ2-3	TGTGCCAGCAGCTCCCGCGCGAACACAGATACGCAGTATTTT	CASSSRANTDTQYF
TRBD2	.	TRBV11-2	TRBJ2-3	TGTGCCAGCAGCTCGCTTAGCGGGGGGACGCGTACGCAGTATTTT	CASSSLSGGTRTQYF
.	.	TRBV7-3	TRBJ2-6	TGTGCCAGCAGCTTAAGGTTGCCTGGGGCCAACGTCCTGACTTTC	CASSLRLPGANVLTF
.	.	TRBV29-1	TRBJ1-2	TGCAGCGGAGAGAACAGCGATGGCTACACCTTC	CSGENSDGYTF
TRBD1	.	TRBV6-1	TRBJ1-2	TGTGCCAGCAATCTGAAAGAGGGACAGAAAGATGGCTACACCTTC	CASNLKEGQKDGYTF
.	few	TRBV7-2	TRBJ2-1	TGTGCCAGCAGCTTAGTGAGTTCTTACAATGAGCAGTTCTTC	CASSLVSSYNEQFF
.	.	TRBV20-1	TRBJ2-1	TGCAGTGCTAGTAACAATGAGCAGTTCTTC	CSASNNEQFF
.	.	TRBV7-6	TRBJ1-1	TGTGCCAGCAGCTTAGCGCTGGGCATGAACACTGAAGCTTTCTTT	CASSLALGMNTEAFF
TRBD1	.	TRBV10-1	TRBJ2-3	TGCGCCAGCAGCACCGACAGGGCAGATACGCAGTATTTT	CASSTDRADTQYF
.	.	TRBV29-1	TRBJ1-3	TGCAGCGTTGTTTCCCCAGAGAGCTCTGGAAACACCATATATTTT	CSVVSPESSGNTIYF
.	.	TRBV7-2	TRBJ2-3	TGTGCCAGCAGCTTAGAGCCGGGCCGCACAGATACGCAGTATTTT	CASSLEPGRTDTQYF
TRBD1	.	TRBV6-6	TRBJ2-7	TGTGCCAGCAGGGACGGACAGGGGTTGTACTTC	CASRDGQGLYF
.	.	TRBV29-1	TRBJ2-1	TGCAGCGTTGCAGGGCTGTCGGGGCACAATGAGCAGTTCTTC	CSVAGLSGHNEQFF
.	few	TRBV7-2	TRBJ2-3	TGTGCCAGCAGCTTTGGGGGCCCTAGCACAGATACGCAGTATTTT	CASSFGGPSTDTQYF
.	.	TRBV5-1	TRBJ2-5	TGCGCCAGCAGCTTTCAGGGAGGAAGGGAGACCCAGTACTTC	CASSFQGGRETQYF
.	.	TRBV18	TRBJ1-2	TGTGCCAGCTCACCACCGGCGGCAGTGACGGGCTACACCTTC	CASSPPAAVTGYTF
.	.	TRBV18	TRBJ1-2	TGTGCCAGCTCACCGCCGACAGTAGGCCATGGCTACACCTTC	CASSPPTVGHGYTF
TRBD2	once	TRBV28	TRBJ2-7	TGTGCCACCGCGGCTAGCGGGAGAATCGAGCAGTACTTC	CATAASGRIEQYF
TRBD1	few	TRBV7-8	TRBJ1-2	TGTGCCAGCAGCTTAGGAGGGACAGGGACCTATGGCTACACCTTC	CASSLGGTGTYGYTF
.	.	TRBV27	TRBJ2-5	TGTGCCAGCAGTTTGGGAGAGACCCAGTACTTC	CASSLGETQYF
TRBD1	once	TRBV2	TRBJ1-4	TGTGCCAGCACCGGGACAGGGAGTGAAAAACTGTTTTTT	CASTGTGSEKLFF
.	.	TRBV5-6	TRBJ2-5	TGTGCCAGCAGCTCGCCCTCAATCCTCCAGTACTTC	CASSSPSILQYF
.	.	TRBV7-9	TRBJ2-7	TGTGCCAGCAGCTCGGAAGGCGAGCAGTACTTC	CASSSEGEQYF
TRBD2	.	TRBV6-1	TRBJ2-3	TGTGCCAGCAGTGAAGTGGGAGGGGACAGCACAGATACGCAGTATTTT	CASSEVGGDSTDTQYF
.	.	TRBV6-5	TRBJ2-3	TGTGCCAGCAGTTACTCCGGGAGTATAGATACGCAGTATTTT	CASSYSGSIDTQYF
.	once	TRBV18	TRBJ1-1	TGTGCCAGCTCACCAAGGGAAGGCCTGAACACTGAAGCTTTCTTT	CASSPREGLNTEAFF
.	.	TRBV7-3	TRBJ2-1	TGTGCCAGCAGCCCGCCGGGTGGAGGTTACAATGAGCAGTTCTTC	CASSPPGGGYNEQFF
TRBD2	.	TRBV4-1	TRBJ2-5	TGCGCCAGCAGCCAAGATCCGATGGGAGGGGTAGAGACCCAGTACTTC	CASSQDPMGGVETQYF
TRBD2	few	TRBV5-1	TRBJ2-7	TGCGCCAGCAGCTTGGATAACGGGAGGCCGTACGAGCAGTACTTC	CASSLDNGRPYEQYF
TRBD1	.	TRBV27	TRBJ1-4	TGTGCCAGCAGCCCGACGACAGGGAATCTACTTACAACTAATGAAAAACTGTTTTTT	CASSPTTGNLLTTNEKLFF
.	.	TRBV19	TRBJ2-7	TGTGCCAGTAGTATCTCCCCAGCCTCCTACGAGCAGTACTTC	CASSISPASYEQYF
.	.	TRBV4-1	TRBJ2-2	TGCGCCAGCAGCCAGGACGGGTACAGGGCCCACACCGGGGAGCTGTTTTTT	CASSQDGYRAHTGELFF
TRBD2	.	TRBV11-2	TRBJ2-5	TGTGCCAGCAGCTTCAAGTTTGCCCTCCTAGCGGGATGGGGAGAGACCCAGTACTTC	CASSFKFALLAGWGETQYF
TRBD1	.	TRBV5-1	TRBJ2-3	TGCGCCAGCAGCTTGGATGGGACAGGGGTCGATACGCAGTATTTT	CASSLDGTGVDTQYF
.	.	TRBV18	TRBJ2-3	TGTGCCAGCTCACCATGGGGCACAGATACGCAGTATTTT	CASSPWGTDTQYF
.	few	TRBV5-1	TRBJ2-1	TGCGCCAGCAGCTTGGGGATCGAGACTAACAATGAGCAGTTCTTC	CASSLGIETNNEQFF